This TCR beta chain was captured by sequencing in a study of spatial heterogeneity in lung cancer. The time point is: sample taken at primary tumor resection. Researchers sequenced whole RNA taken from tumor, nontumor lung or frozen PBMC without sorting. In its sample, this clonotype was seen many times. Each CDR3 protein is one row after TCRdb ran MiXCR on the 5' RACE reads. The sample shows tens of thousands of distinct CDR3 sequences, less than 5.5% of them seen only once. This sequence was found in a male donor with early-stage non-small cell lung cancer. Sequencing was performed on PBMCs, taken at surgery.

The CDR3 sequence is CASSPLAGDAGELFF. CDR3 in DNA: TGCGCCAGCAGCCCTTTAGCGGGAGATGCCGGGGAGCTGTTTTTT. This chain connects TRBV4-3 to TRBJ2-2, with TRBD2 matching over 9 bases. With V trimmed by 4 bases and J by 6 bases, 6 bases remained unmatched. Germline CDR1 is LGHNA and CDR2 is YSLEER. This CDR3 has 15 amino acids.